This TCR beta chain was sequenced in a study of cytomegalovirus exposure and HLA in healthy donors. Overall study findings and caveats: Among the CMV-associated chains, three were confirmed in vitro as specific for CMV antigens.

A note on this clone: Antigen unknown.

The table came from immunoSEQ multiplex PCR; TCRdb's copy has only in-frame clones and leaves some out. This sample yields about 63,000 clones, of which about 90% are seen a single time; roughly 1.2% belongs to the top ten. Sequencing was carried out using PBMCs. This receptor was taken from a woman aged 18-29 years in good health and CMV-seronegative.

The CDR3 loop is CASSEPPGTGELFF. The CDR3 DNA reads as TGTGCCAGCAGTGAACCTCCGGGTACCGGGGAGCTGTTTTTT. This chain joins TRBV2 and TRBJ2-2; D ambiguous. CDR3 length: 14 residues. The V end lost 2 bases, the J end lost 5 bases, and 9 bases lay between the germline ends. The V gene's germline CDR1 is SNHLY and CDR2 FYNNEI.